This is a list of T cell receptor beta chains from one sample in a study of T cell changes during pregnancy in multiple sclerosis. Repertoires were generated with immunoSEQ multiplex PCR, while TCRdb's copy carries only in-frame clones and drops some. The data contain approximately 20,000 clones, more than 80% of them singletons. The specimen comprised CD8+ T cells from peripheral blood mononuclear cells, sampled in the third trimester of pregnancy. The receptors were sampled from a female donor in good health, enrolled as a control in a pregnancy study. Both conserved end residues are part of each CDR3. The order of the fields is J gene, D gene, clone size, V gene, CDR3 DNA, CDR3 protein. A D gene is named only where the DNA matches it firmly. Size is stated for part of the rows, as once, few or many counts, or as a class when the clone is expanded.

>TRBJ2-1|.|.|TRBV4-3
TGCGCCAGCGGCAGGACATACCAGTTGAGCTCCTACAATGAGCAGTTCTTC
CASGRTYQLSSYNEQFF
>TRBJ2-1|.|.|TRBV27
TGTGCCAGCAGTCCACGGGGAACCTACAATGAGCAGTTCTTC
CASSPRGTYNEQFF
>TRBJ2-7|.|.|TRBV27
TGTGCCAGCAGAGAGGGGGGGTTTCGTAACGAGCAGTACTTC
CASREGGFRNEQYF
>TRBJ2-7|.|.|TRBV28
TGTGCCAGCAGTTTGCGGAGCTCCTACGAGCAGTACTTC
CASSLRSSYEQYF
>TRBJ2-7|TRBD1|.|TRBV7-8
TGTGCCAGCAGCTTAGGGACAGGACCCTACGAGCAGTACTTC
CASSLGTGPYEQYF
>TRBJ2-3|.|.|TRBV9
TGTGCCAGCAGCGAAGGAGGAGGGAGCACAGATACGCAGTATTTT
CASSEGGGSTDTQYF
>TRBJ1-1|TRBD1|.|TRBV4-1
TGCGCCAGCAGCCGAACAGGGGATACTGAAGCTTTCTTT
CASSRTGDTEAFF
>TRBJ2-4|TRBD2|.|TRBV7-3
TGTGCCAGCAGCTTAGATCCCCGACTAGCGGGGGTTGGGGACATTCAGTACTTC
CASSLDPRLAGVGDIQYF
>TRBJ1-1|.|.|TRBV5-6
TGTGCCAGCCGGAGGAACACTGAAGCTTTCTTT
CASRRNTEAFF
>TRBJ1-5|.|.|TRBV19
TGTGCCAGTAGTATTAGGGGAACAAGTAGCAATCAGCCCCAGCATTTT
CASSIRGTSSNQPQHF
>TRBJ2-7|.|.|TRBV28
TGTGCCAGCAGTTTTACCAGGACAGGAGGGTACGAGCAGTACTTC
CASSFTRTGGYEQYF
>TRBJ2-5|TRBD1|.|TRBV7-9
TGTGCCAGCAGCCCTCGGACAGGGGTCGAGACCCAGTACTTC
CASSPRTGVETQYF
>TRBJ1-5|TRBD1|.|TRBV19
TGTGCCAGTAGTAGGGCAGGGGGGTATAGCAATCAGCCCCAGCATTTT
CASSRAGGYSNQPQHF
>TRBJ2-7|.|.|TRBV7-9
TGTGCCAGCAGCTTAGCTGGGGGGACCCGATCATACGAGCAGTACTTC
CASSLAGGTRSYEQYF
>TRBJ2-7|.|.|TRBV25-1
TGTGCCGCGGGAAAGGGACAGCATCTCGAGCAGTACTTC
CAAGKGQHLEQYF
>TRBJ1-1|.|once|TRBV13
TGTGCCAGCAGCTTCCCAGGGACTGATACGGACGGGTCTTGGGAAGCTTTCTTT
CASSFPGTDTDGSWEAFF
>TRBJ2-7|.|.|TRBV4-3
TGCGCCAGCAGCCAAGAGTTGGGCGGGGCGCGCGAGCAGTACTTC
CASSQELGGAREQYF
>TRBJ1-2|TRBD1|.|TRBV27
TGTGCCAGCATGCAAAGGACAGGGAGTGGCTACACCTTC
CASMQRTGSGYTF
>TRBJ2-1|TRBD1|.|TRBV13
TGTGCCAGCAGCTCCCGGGACAGAGACAATGAGCAGTTCTTC
CASSSRDRDNEQFF
>TRBJ1-5|TRBD1|.|TRBV4-3
TGCGCCAGCAGCCAAGGGCCCGGGACAGGGAAGCCCCAGCATTTT
CASSQGPGTGKPQHF
>TRBJ2-2|.|.|TRBV11-3
TGTGCCAGCAGCTTCTCAGCGAACACCGGGGAGCTGTTTTTT
CASSFSANTGELFF
>TRBJ2-3|TRBD2|once|TRBV6-5
TGTACCAGCAGTTCCGGGACTAACACAGATACGCAGTATTTT
CTSSSGTNTDTQYF
>TRBJ1-3|TRBD1|.|TRBV9
TGTGCCAGCAGCGGCAGGGGGGCGCGCAACGGAAACACCATATATTTT
CASSGRGARNGNTIYF
>TRBJ2-2|TRBD1|.|TRBV5-1
TGCGCCAGCAGCTTAAGAGGACAGGGGGGAAACACCGGGGAGCTGTTTTTT
CASSLRGQGGNTGELFF
>TRBJ2-3|TRBD2|.|TRBV2
TGTGCCAGCAGTGAACCCGGGACTAGCGGACCCACAGATACGCAGTATTTT
CASSEPGTSGPTDTQYF
>TRBJ1-2|.|.|TRBV19
TGTGCCAGTAGTAAGGTTTCAGGGTTTCACTATGGCTACACCTTC
CASSKVSGFHYGYTF
>TRBJ2-1|TRBD1|once|TRBV6-6
TGTGCCAGCAGTTATTTGGGGCAGGGGGACAATGAGCAGTTCTTC
CASSYLGQGDNEQFF
>TRBJ1-2|.|once|TRBV6-1
TGTGCCAGCAGGGGCCTCTATGGCTACACCTTC
CASRGLYGYTF
>TRBJ1-6|.|few|TRBV7-2
TGTGCCAGCAGCTTAGAGCCGGGGGGCGGCTTTAATTCACCCCTCCACTTT
CASSLEPGGGFNSPLHF
>TRBJ2-6|.|.|TRBV6-5
TGTGCCAGCATGAGCTCTGGGGCCAACGTCCTGACTTTC
CASMSSGANVLTF
>TRBJ2-7|TRBD1|once|TRBV7-2
TGTGCCAGCAGCCCCGGGACAGGGGAATACGAGCAGTACTTC
CASSPGTGEYEQYF
>TRBJ2-5|TRBD1|.|TRBV7-9
TGTGCCAGCAGCCCGGGACAGGGGTTGGAGACCCAGTACTTC
CASSPGQGLETQYF
>TRBJ1-2|.|.|TRBV6-5
TGTGCCAGCAGCTACGGGGTAGGGAGGAATGGCTACACCTTC
CASSYGVGRNGYTF
>TRBJ2-7|.|.|TRBV27
TGTGCCAGCAGTTCGAGCTCCTACGAGCAGTACTTC
CASSSSSYEQYF
>TRBJ2-3|TRBD2|.|TRBV4-2
TGTGCCAGCAGCCAAGACCCTAGCGGGGGCCCCGATCGAGATACGCAGTATTTT
CASSQDPSGGPDRDTQYF
>TRBJ2-3|TRBD2|once|TRBV27
TGTGCCAGCAGTTTAAGGCTAGCGGGGCCCCAAAAGACAGATACGCAGTATTTT
CASSLRLAGPQKTDTQYF
>TRBJ1-1|.|.|TRBV11-1
TGTGCCAGCAGCCAGCGGGCAACTCCTGGCGCTGAAGCTTTCTTT
CASSQRATPGAEAFF
>TRBJ1-1|.|.|TRBV4-3
TGCGCCAGCAGCCAAGATCAGGACACCGAAGCTTTCTTT
CASSQDQDTEAFF
>TRBJ1-2|.|.|TRBV28
TGTGCCAGCACGGTGGCCTTGAGGCAAACATATCCGCAGGGCTACACCTTC
CASTVALRQTYPQGYTF
>TRBJ2-5|.|.|TRBV13
TGTGCCAGCAGCCGCCGACAGATACAAGAGACCCAGTACTTC
CASSRRQIQETQYF
>TRBJ1-1|.|.|TRBV5-6
TGTGCCAGCAGCTTTTCAGGGACTGAAGCTTTCTTT
CASSFSGTEAFF
>TRBJ1-6|.|once|TRBV9
TGTGCCAGCAGCGTGGCTCCTAGCTCCTATAATTCACCCCTCCACTTT
CASSVAPSSYNSPLHF
>TRBJ2-7|TRBD1|.|TRBV7-8
TGTGCCAGCAGCGACCGGGACAGGGGACCTTCCTACGAGCAGTACTTC
CASSDRDRGPSYEQYF
>TRBJ1-2|TRBD1|.|TRBV27
TGTGCCAGCAGCCCGACAGGGGCGGTCTATGGCTACACCTTC
CASSPTGAVYGYTF
>TRBJ2-7|.|.|TRBV5-6
TGTGCCAGCAGGGAGACCGGAGAGACTGCTAAGCAGTACTTC
CASRETGETAKQYF